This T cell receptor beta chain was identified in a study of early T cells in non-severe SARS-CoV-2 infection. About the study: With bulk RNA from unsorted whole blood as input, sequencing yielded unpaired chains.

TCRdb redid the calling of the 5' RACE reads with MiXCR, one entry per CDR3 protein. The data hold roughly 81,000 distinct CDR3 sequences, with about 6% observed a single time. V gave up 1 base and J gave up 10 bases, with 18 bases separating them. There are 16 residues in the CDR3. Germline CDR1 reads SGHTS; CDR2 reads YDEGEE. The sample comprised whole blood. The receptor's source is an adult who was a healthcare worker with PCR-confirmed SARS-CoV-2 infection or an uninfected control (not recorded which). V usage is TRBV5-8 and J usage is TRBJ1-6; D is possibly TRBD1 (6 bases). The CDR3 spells CASSLPPLDSGSPLHF. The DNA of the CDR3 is TGTGCCAGCAGCTTGCCCCCTTTGGACAGTGGATCACCCCTCCACTTT.